This T cell receptor (beta chain) emerged from a study of a mutant IDH1 vaccine in newly diagnosed glioma (dated by TCRdb to the early 2020s). Study-level background: Vaccination started 4-6 weeks after radiotherapy alone, or was given together with temozolomide cycles in the groups whose treatment included chemotherapy. Of the 30 or so patients who were treated, approximately 60% were male and about 40% were female, and the mean age was around 41 years. Prior to enrollment, standard therapy consisting of radiotherapy alone, temozolomide alone, or radiochemotherapy with temozolomide had been administered to patients, with the combination being received by most patients. The week-35 safety follow-up was designated visit V12, and the week-47 end of study was designated visit V13. Peripheral blood samples were drawn at six visits, namely V03 (baseline), V05, V07, V10, V12 and V13. For exploratory analyses, longitudinal TCRB deep sequencing was carried out in under 30 treated patients wherever samples were available. General findings and caveats noted by the study authors: Selection of PBMC samples for TCRB deep sequencing was based on availability. Pseudoprogression appeared unrelated to alterations in the top peripheral T cell clonotypes detected by TCRB sequencing. Across multiple MHC alleles, vaccine-induced immune responses were seen in just over 90% of patients. The authors noted that analyses of patient blood samples could not be reproduced because of sample limitations.

V was cut back by 6 bases and J by 1 base, leaving a gap of 12 bases between them. The CDR3 runs 14 residues from the cysteine to the phenylalanine. CDR3 DNA only is kept here, 42 bases in frame from base 1. CDR1 and CDR2 are drawn from the germline V gene (reference sequence): MNHEY, SMNVEV. Interpreted using the paper, the time point label stands for: week 35, safety follow-up. Every vaccine dose consisted of 300 ug of a 20-mer mutant IDH1 peptide in Montanide, administered subcutaneously together with topical imiquimod. Patients received eight vaccinations in weeks 1, 3, 5, 7, 11, 15, 19 and 23, corresponding to visits V03 through V10. All donors had newly diagnosed IDH1-mutant astrocytomas of WHO grade 3 or 4 that showed loss of nuclear ATRX. The samples were drawn from NOA16, a multicentre, single-arm, open-label phase I trial in Germany that tested a mutant IDH1 peptide vaccine in humans for the first time. The DNeasy Blood and Tissue Kit was used to extract genomic DNA from EDTA blood for TCRB sequencing.

Library creation used the immunoSEQ multiplex PCR assay. Rearranged TCR beta chain sequences were amplified with the hsTCRB Kit following the manufacturer's protocol. TCRB libraries were sequenced on an Illumina MiSeq. In the paper's pipeline: The kit vendor's proprietary platform handled demultiplexing, trimming and gene mapping. TCRdb retrieved this table from immuneACCESS and kept in-frame rearrangements only. Not all clones are present; in checked studies, unresolved V genes account for under half, and no reason is known for the remainder. V, J and clone size derive from that table, while D and trimming were established from the DNA sequence. Within this sample are about 48,000 clones, with 65% to 85% of them counted one time only. The biggest ten clones account for 6.5% to 7.5% of the sample. Points on this clone: This clone's antigen is unknown. No quality values exist for individual bases; no much larger clone is one base distant.

The chain is assembled from TRBV27 and TRBJ1-1, with a tentative D gene TRBD1 over 6 matching bases. The material sequenced was PBMCs, taken from a glioma patient whose treatment included an IDH1 peptide vaccine. The clonotype was recovered from a man aged 40-49 years with glioma. The DNA sequence reads TGTGCCAGCAGCAGACAGGAAAAGAACACTGAAGCTTTCTTT. Translated, this gives CASSRQEKNTEAFF.